The rows below give T cell receptor beta chains drawn from one sample of a study of CXCR3-negative and CXCR3-positive naive CD8 T cells. TCRdb reprocessed the 5' RACE reads, keeping one entry per CDR3 protein, no DNA. Here the sample table reports around 60,000 distinct CDR3 sequences. Sequences were obtained from naive CXCR3+ CD8+ T cells from blood. The receptors derive from a human donor in good health. Some clones in this sample may be carry-over from other donors' samples. The CDR3 runs from the conserved cysteine through the conserved F or W. Clone size, where shown, is once, few, many, or a class for clones that have expanded.

j_gene	abundance	v_gene	CDR3aa
TRBJ2-1	NA	TRBV3-1	CASSQDPTPQGANEQFF
TRBJ1-1	NA	TRBV19	CASSIDLGRGMNTEAFF
TRBJ2-7	NA	TRBV7-2	CASSTGTGSYEQYF
TRBJ1-6	NA	TRBV9	CASSDEGVGNSPLHF
TRBJ1-3	NA	TRBV7-8	CASSLPGDQGGNTIYF
TRBJ2-7	NA	TRBV7-6	CASSLGGGGEQYF
TRBJ2-3	NA	TRBV6-4	CASSDSTSGSKDTQYF
TRBJ1-1	NA	TRBV7-9	CASSLWGGNTEAFF
TRBJ1-1	NA	TRBV7-9	CASSLKAGEANTEAFF
TRBJ2-3	NA	TRBV6-4	CASSDSDTYTQYF
TRBJ2-7	NA	TRBV19	CASSIRQGVDEQYF
TRBJ1-2	NA	TRBV10-3	CAISDSYGYTF
TRBJ1-3	NA	TRBV29-1	CSVEDRAGFFCGNTIYF
TRBJ1-6	medium-sized	TRBV25-1	CASSERQGIASPLHF
TRBJ1-1	NA	TRBV29-1	CSVVAGANTEAFF
TRBJ2-7	NA	TRBV28	CASSPRPGTGYEQYF
TRBJ1-2	NA	TRBV29-1	CSVADRGNYGYTF
TRBJ1-1	NA	TRBV20-1	CSAPYGQGHTEAFF
TRBJ1-1	NA	TRBV10-3	CAISPGGANTEAFF
TRBJ2-1	NA	TRBV7-3	CASSSRWDRVDRGEQFF
TRBJ2-5	NA	TRBV12-3/TRBV12-4	CASSLTRDGGQETQYF
TRBJ1-5	NA	TRBV20-1	CSARRQTNSNQPQHF
TRBJ2-7	NA	TRBV4-3	CASSQASGGVYYEQYF
TRBJ2-1	NA	TRBV13	CASSLGRGYNEQFF
TRBJ2-7	NA	TRBV6-2/TRBV6-3	CASVTSTDDEQYF